The 29 T cell receptor beta chains presented below share a single source sample, sequenced in a study of blood T cells in healthy people across ages. A second PCR, run for about 6 to 11 cycles, used a sample-barcoded 5' primer plus a J-beta primer mix. TCRdb analysed the 5' RACE reads with MiXCR anew, one entry per CDR3 protein. This table holds 1.5 million to 2 million distinct CDR3 sequences, approximately 28% found once. The sequencing sample was made of blood. These receptors were collected from a woman under 40 in good health.

This clonotype was found many times. The chain carries TRBV6-5 and TRBJ1-2; 7 nucleotides align to TRBD1. V lost 5 bases, J lost 4 bases, and 7 bases stayed unmatched. The CDR3 is made up of 14 amino acids. Germline loops: CDR1 MNHEY, CDR2 SVGAGI. The CDR3 loop is CASSPSKGAYGYTF. In nucleotides, the CDR3 is TGTGCCAGCAGTCCCTCGAAGGGGGCCTATGGCTACACCTTC.

This clonotype was seen only a few times. V gene TRBV14 combines with J gene TRBJ2-4; tentatively, D is TRBD1 or TRBD2 (5 bases each). With 4 bases removed from V and 8 bases from J, the gap between germline ends came to 15 bases. Germline CDR1 SGHDN, CDR2 FVKESK. This CDR3 region has 14 residues. The chain's CDR3 is CASSPLRGADIQYF. The CDR3 DNA follows: TGTGCCAGCAGCCCGCTGAGAGGGGCGGACATTCAGTACTTC.

CDR3 bases: TGCGCCAGCAGCTGGACAACCCTTAACTATGGCTACACCTTC. Residues: CASSWTTLNYGYTF. This chain links TRBV5-1 with TRBJ1-2; a possible D gene is TRBD1 (5 bases). The CDR3 is made up of 14 amino acids. V gave up 3 bases and J gave up 1 base, with 10 bases separating them. From germline, CDR1 is SGHRS and CDR2 YFSETQ.

This clonotype was observed many times. The V and J genes are TRBV12-3 or TRBV12-4 and TRBJ2-7, with TRBD2 matching 9 bases. The J segment lost 3 bases and the V segment lost 3 bases, leaving 3 bases of the junction unmatched. The CDR3 extends over 14 amino acids. CDR3 nucleotide sequence: TGTGCCAGCAGTTTTCAAGCGGGAGGCTACGAGCAGTACTTC. This sequence encodes CASSFQAGGYEQYF.

This clonotype was observed a handful of times. The chain links TRBV5-1 to TRBJ1-1; D is uncertain. V was clipped by 3 bases and J by 10 bases, with 16 bases between them. The CDR3 spans 13 residues. Looked up from germline, CDR1 is SGHRS and CDR2 is YFSETQ. CDR3 nucleotides: TGCGCCAGCAGCTATGGGGTGGAGGGATCAGCTTTCTTT. Its translation is CASSYGVEGSAFF.

This clonotype was observed a few times. V usage is TRBV30 and J usage is TRBJ1-1; tentative D call: TRBD1 (5 bases). Trimming took 0 bases from V and 6 from J, leaving 11 bases between them. Looked up from germline, CDR1 is GTSNPN and CDR2 is SVGIG (reference sequence). This CDR3 contains 13 residues. DNA of the CDR3: TGTGCCTGGAGTGTTTCTCAGGGCGCTGAAGCTTTCTTT. Encoded protein: CAWSVSQGAEAFF.

Concerning this clonotype itself: A read error is possible here, since a much larger clone lies one base away. V gene TRBV5-1 combines with J gene TRBJ1-4; D is ambiguous. CDR3 size: 13 residues. CDR1 is SGHRS, CDR2 YFSETQ, per germline. This CDR3 is CASSLTVNGKLFF. CDR3 nucleotide sequence: TGCGCCAGCAGCTTGACAGTGAATGGAAAACTGTTTTTT.

This clonotype was seen a few times. The gene calls are TRBV6-5 and TRBJ2-1; TRBD2 matches at 9 bases. The V and J ends lost 7 bases and 12 bases, in that order; junction bases with no gene match: 10. This CDR3 has 13 amino acids. Germline lookup yields CDR1 MNHEY and CDR2 SVGAGI. CDR3 bases: TGTGCCAGCAATGAGGTAGCGGGAGTCGGGCAGTTCTTC. Translating it yields CASNEVAGVGQFF.

A word on this clonotype: A much larger clone differs by one base, so this may be a read error. V usage is TRBV11-2 and J usage is TRBJ2-5, with D possibly TRBD2 on 6 matching bases. The J call may be in error: the DNA end matches TRBJ2-7 better. Germline loops: CDR1 SGHAT, CDR2 FQNNGV. This CDR3 has 13 residues. The CDR3 reads CASGPDGGGEQYF. The DNA for the CDR3 is TGTGCCAGCGGCCCTGACGGGGGAGGCGAGCAGTACTTC.

For this clonotype: Just one base apart from a much larger clone, this may be a read error. V is TRBV7-2 and J is TRBJ2-7; a weak D match, TRBD2 (6 bases). V gave up 4 bases and J gave up 7 bases, with 17 bases separating them. The CDR3 totals 14 residues. Germline V gene lookup returns CDR1 SGHTA and CDR2 FQGNSA. The CDR3 spells CASSSGRGYNEQYF. The DNA for the CDR3 is TGTGCCAGCAGCTCCGGACGGGGGTACAATGAGCAGTACTTC.

This clonotype was observed many times. In nucleotides, the CDR3 is TGCAGTGCTAAATATACGGCTCAAAACATTCAGTACTTC. Encoded protein: CSAKYTAQNIQYF. V usage is TRBV20-1 and J usage is TRBJ2-4; D gene uncertain. The CDR3 loop spans 13 amino acids. CDR1 and CDR2 from the germline V gene are DFQATT and SNEGSKA (reference sequence). Trimming took 4 bases from V and 5 from J, leaving 12 bases between them.

The rearrangement uses TRBV5-1 and TRBJ2-7, with a tentative D call TRBD2 (7 bases). V was trimmed by 4 bases and J by 0 bases, leaving 14 bases between them. This CDR3 has 15 amino acids. Germline lookup yields CDR1 SGHRS and CDR2 YFSETQ. The CDR3 nucleotides read TGCGCCAGCAGCGAGGGGGGGACCCTCTCCTACGAGCAGTACTTC. Encoded protein: CASSEGGTLSYEQYF.

This clonotype has a handful of counts. The chain uses TRBV5-1 and TRBJ2-5, with 8 positions matching TRBD1. CDR1 SGHRS and CDR2 YFSETQ come from the germline V gene. The CDR3 totals 19 residues. With V trimmed by 2 bases and J by 0 bases, 15 bases remained unmatched. In DNA, the CDR3 is TGCGCCAGCAGCTTCCCGGGACAGGAACCCGTCCAGTACCAAGAGACCCAGTACTTC. Its translation is CASSFPGQEPVQYQETQYF.

This clonotype has ten or more counts. This rearrangement joins TRBV5-5 to TRBJ2-1; D is unclear. With 3 bases removed from V and 1 base from J, the gap between germline ends came to 11 bases. The CDR3 length is 15 residues. Germline lookup yields CDR1 SGHKS and CDR2 YYEKEE (reference sequence). CDR3 nucleotides: TGTGCCAGCAGCTCCGGCACGTATTCCTACAATGAGCAGTTCTTC. Encoded protein: CASSSGTYSYNEQFF.

As to this clonotype: An end of the junction does not agree with germline; a read error may underlie this. V usage is TRBV6-5 and J usage is TRBJ1-4; D may be TRBD1 (5 bases). Looked up from germline, CDR1 is MNHEY and CDR2 is SVGAGI. The CDR3 is 12 amino acids. CDR3 DNA: TGTGCCAGCTCCCGGGACGATGAAAAACGGTTTTTT. Its translation is CASSRDDEKRFF.

This clonotype was recorded at least ten times. This chain links TRBV6-2 or TRBV6-3 with TRBJ2-1, with 9 bases fitting TRBD2. The V gene end was trimmed by 2 bases and the J gene end by 7 bases; junction bases not matched to a gene: 6. The length of the CDR3 is 15 residues. Per germline, CDR1 MNHEY and CDR2 SVGEGT. Written as DNA, the CDR3 is TGTGCCAGCAGTTACGGCGGGAGGGCCTTGAATGAGCAGTTCTTC. It specifies CASSYGGRALNEQFF.

The V and J genes are TRBV29-1 and TRBJ1-1; a weak D match, TRBD1 (6 bases). Germline CDR1 is SQVTM and CDR2 is ANQGSEA. V was pared by 5 bases and J by 2 bases, with 27 bases between. The CDR3 consists of 18 residues. CDR3 in amino acids: CSVLGTLVRRRENTEAFF. The CDR3 DNA sequence: TGCAGCGTTCTCGGGACATTGGTCCGGAGGAGGGAAAACACTGAAGCTTTCTTT.

The table lists this clonotype with many counts. V and J are TRBV5-1 and TRBJ2-5; D is unresolved. Looked up from germline, CDR1 is SGHRS and CDR2 is YFSETQ. This CDR3 comprises 15 residues. Trimming shortened V by 0 bases and J by 1 base, and 10 bases separated the two germline ends. The CDR3: CASSLEGSGQETQYF. The CDR3, as DNA: TGCGCCAGCAGCTTGGAAGGATCTGGCCAAGAGACCCAGTACTTC.

This clonotype appeared many times. The gene calls are TRBV12-3 or TRBV12-4 and TRBJ1-1; 8 nucleotides align to TRBD1. Trimming took 9 bases from V and 8 from J; bases not matched to a gene: 8. This CDR3 contains 12 residues. The CDR3, as DNA: TGTGCCAGTCGACAGGGGTATTCGGAAGCTTTCTTT. Translating gives CASRQGYSEAFF.

The rearrangement links TRBV2 to TRBJ2-1; weak D call: TRBD2 (5 bases). Germline lookup yields CDR1 SNHLY and CDR2 FYNNEI. V was trimmed by 5 bases and J by 6 bases, leaving 17 bases between them. This CDR3 contains 15 residues. This CDR3 reads CASSLEALTSNEQFF. The CDR3 coding sequence is TGTGCCAGCAGTTTGGAGGCACTGACCTCCAATGAGCAGTTCTTC.

This clonotype was recorded a few times. The rearrangement links TRBV28 to TRBJ2-3; 7 nucleotides match TRBD2. V lost 11 bases and J lost 6; bases outside the gene matches: 8. Germline CDR1 MDHEN, CDR2 SYDVKM. The length of the CDR3 is 12 residues. CDR3 coding DNA: TGTGCCTGCCGGAGGGGAGGGGATACGCAGTATTTT. Protein: CACRRGGDTQYF.

The chain combines TRBV5-1 with TRBJ2-4; 7 positions agree with TRBD1. V gave up 0 bases and J gave up 0 bases; unmatched junction bases: 3. Germline V gene sequence: CDR1 SGHRS, CDR2 YFSETQ. CDR3 length: 16 amino acids. The CDR3 coding sequence is TGCGCCAGCAGCTTGGGGGACAGCTTAGCCAAAAACATTCAGTACTTC. It codes for CASSLGDSLAKNIQYF.

This sequence joins TRBV21-1 and TRBJ1-2; TRBD1, the D gene given by the table, was not confirmed from the DNA. TRBV21-1 is reported as a pseudogene. CDR3 length: 15 residues. The CDR3 loop is CASSRAALGENGYTF. CDR3 coding DNA: TGCGCCAGCAGCAGGGCAGCCCTTGGAGAGAATGGCTACACCTTC.

The rearrangement joins TRBV10-3 to TRBJ2-3, with D unresolved. Trimming removed 2 bases at V and 6 bases at J, with 15 bases between. CDR1 is ENHRY and CDR2 is SYGVKD in the germline V gene. The CDR3 is 15 amino acids. CDR3 bases: TGTGCCATCAGTGAGCCGTCCGAAGGCGCGGATACGCAGTATTTT. It is translated as CAISEPSEGADTQYF.

This clonotype was seen a few times. CDR3 protein: CSVVLRSLNTEAFF. CDR3 sequence (DNA): TGCAGCGTTGTCCTAAGAAGCCTGAACACTGAAGCTTTCTTT. The V call is TRBV29-1, the J call TRBJ1-1; the D is unclear. The CDR3 runs to 14 residues. Germline values: CDR1 SQVTM, CDR2 ANQGSEA. With 4 bases removed from V and 0 bases from J, the gap between germline ends came to 12 bases.

This clonotype has ten or more counts. This chain uses TRBV10-3 with TRBJ2-7; D perhaps matches TRBD2 (6 bases). The CDR3 spans 12 residues. Germline V gene data show CDR1 as ENHRY and CDR2 as SYGVKD. Trimming removed 8 bases from V and 2 bases from J, with 10 bases in between. Written as DNA, the CDR3 is TGTGCCATCGGGGAGGAGACCTACGAGCAGTACTTC. Amino acid sequence: CAIGEETYEQYF.

In this sample, this clonotype turned up a few times. This chain links TRBV27 with TRBJ2-1; D unresolved. The CDR3 runs to 14 residues. CDR1 is MNHEY and CDR2 is SMNVEV in the germline V gene (reference sequence). With 5 bases removed from V and 3 bases from J, the gap between germline ends came to 11 bases. The CDR3 nucleotides are TGTGCCAGCAGTCGACTCAATTACTACAATGAGCAGTTCTTC. Protein: CASSRLNYYNEQFF.

This clonotype was counted a few times. V and J are TRBV14 and TRBJ2-1; 11 nucleotides agree with TRBD2. CDR1 SGHDN and CDR2 FVKESK come from the germline V gene. Losses at the gene ends were 4 bases for V and 4 bases for J; bases not matched to a gene: 9. The CDR3 spans 17 residues. For the CDR3, the DNA is TGTGCCAGCAGCCCCCCTCCCGGGACTAGCGGATACAATGAGCAGTTCTTC. Translated: CASSPPPGTSGYNEQFF.

This clonotype was observed at least ten times. The genes are TRBV4-3 and TRBJ2-7; D perhaps matches TRBD1 (5 bases). With 0 bases removed from V and 10 bases from J, the gap between germline ends came to 19 bases. Germline V gives CDR1 LGHNA, CDR2 YSLEER. This CDR3 has 15 residues. For the CDR3, the DNA is TGCGCCAGCAGCCAAGATACGCTCCAGGGTACTAATCAGTACTTC. Translating it yields CASSQDTLQGTNQYF.